This passage covers 17 T cell receptor beta chains from one sample sequenced in a study of blood T cell repertoires in COVID-19. Sequencing used immunoSEQ multiplex PCR; TCRdb keeps in-frame clones, though not all of them. The data show roughly 500,000 clones, roughly 88% seen once. Sequencing was done on a sample of peripheral blood. The source is a human donor in a cohort sampled during active COVID-19.

The chain combines TRBV10-2 with TRBJ1-1; TRBD1 is a possible D gene (5 bases). Per the germline V gene, CDR1 is WSHSY and CDR2 is SAAADI. V was cut by 2 bases and J by 1 base, with 14 bases left in between. The CDR3 length is 16 residues. The chain's CDR3 is CASSEKIGVSNTEAFF. CDR3 coding DNA: TGCGCCAGCAGTGAGAAAATAGGGGTCTCGAACACTGAAGCTTTCTTT.

The chain carries TRBV30 and TRBJ1-2, with D perhaps matching TRBD1 (6 bases). CDR1 GTSNPN and CDR2 SVGIG come from the germline V gene (reference sequence). Between the trimmed V and J ends, which lost 5 bases and 5 bases, there was a span of 21 bases. This CDR3 has 15 amino acids. This CDR3 is CAWVQGTRGGYGYTF. In DNA, the CDR3 is TGTGCCTGGGTGCAAGGTACCAGGGGAGGGTATGGCTACACCTTC.

The rearrangement uses TRBV15 and TRBJ2-7; a possible D gene is TRBD1 (6 bases). V was trimmed by 1 base and J by 5 bases, leaving 9 bases between them. The CDR3 consists of 13 residues. The germline gives CDR1 LNHNV, CDR2 YYDKDF (reference sequence). The CDR3 spells CATSRGGRDEQYF. CDR3 coding DNA: TGTGCCACCAGCAGAGGGGGGCGGGACGAGCAGTACTTC.

This sequence joins TRBV9 and TRBJ2-5; D not certain. Germline-derived CDR1 and CDR2 are SGDLS and YYNGEE. V lost 4 bases and J lost 2, with 18 bases in between. This CDR3 spans 16 amino acids. CDR3 region: CASSTRKTVLQETQYF. The CDR3, as DNA: TGTGCCAGCAGCACACGCAAAACGGTACTACAAGAGACCCAGTACTTC.

The J gene is TRBJ1-1, the V gene TRBV29-1, with D possibly TRBD1 on 5 matching bases. This CDR3 contains 13 residues. CDR1 is SQVTM, CDR2 ANQGSEA, per germline. The V gene lost 7 bases and the J gene lost 7 bases, with 19 bases spanning the gap. CDR3 protein: CSGLTAGMGEAFF. The CDR3 nucleotides read TGCAGCGGGTTGACAGCGGGTATGGGTGAAGCTTTCTTT.

The V and J genes are TRBV6-5 and TRBJ1-2; D is perhaps TRBD1 (6 bases). V lost 6 bases and J 6 bases, leaving 20 bases between the germline ends. Germline assignment: CDR1 MNHEY and CDR2 SVGAGI. The CDR3 is made up of 15 amino acids. The CDR3, as DNA: TGTGCCAGCAGCGAGATGACGAGGGGGACCCATGGCTACACCTTC. Residues: CASSEMTRGTHGYTF.

This clone was counted a single time. The V gene is TRBV30, the J gene TRBJ1-2; 8 bases line up with TRBD1. The V segment lost 4 bases and the J segment 1 base; nucleotides outside the gene matches: 8. CDR1 is GTSNPN and CDR2 is SVGIG in the germline V gene (reference sequence). CDR3 length: 15 amino acids. The CDR3 DNA sequence: TGTGCCTGGACTTTGACAGGGGTCGGTAACTATGGCTACACCTTC. Amino acids: CAWTLTGVGNYGYTF.

V is TRBV5-1 and J is TRBJ2-3, with no clear D. With 1 base removed from V and 1 base from J, the gap between germline ends came to 10 bases. CDR1 is SGHRS and CDR2 is YFSETQ in the germline V gene. There are 15 residues in the CDR3. The CDR3 DNA follows: TGCGCCAGCAGCTTGTCTCTCCGTCGCACAGATACGCAGTATTTT. Translated: CASSLSLRRTDTQYF. Filled out from reference TRBV5-1 and TRBJ2-3, the complete variable domain reads KAGVTQTPRYLIKTRGQQVTLSCSPISGHRSVSWYQQTPGQGLQFLFEYFSETQRNKGNFPGRFSGRQFSNSRSEMNVSTLELGDSALYLCASSLSLRRTDTQYFGPGTRLTVL.

The chain links TRBV7-9 to TRBJ2-6, with 10 nucleotides matching TRBD1. Germline CDR1 and CDR2: SEHNR and FQNEAQ (reference sequence). Trimming cost V 6 bases and J 2 bases; bases outside gene matches: 7. The CDR3 has 17 amino acids. The CDR3: CASSPGQGRPGANVLTF. In DNA, the CDR3 is TGTGCCAGCAGTCCGGGACAGGGGAGGCCTGGGGCCAACGTCCTGACTTTC.

This sequence joins TRBV5-1 and TRBJ2-1; perhaps TRBD2 as D (6 bases). Germline V gene sequence: CDR1 SGHRS, CDR2 YFSETQ. Trimming removed 4 bases from V and 2 bases from J, with 10 bases in between. This CDR3 contains 14 residues. CDR3 DNA sequence: TGCGCCAGCAGCGAGGGAGGCGCCTACAATGAGCAGTTCTTC. Its protein product is CASSEGGAYNEQFF.

This rearrangement joins TRBV7-2 to TRBJ2-3, with D possibly matching TRBD1 (6 bases). The CDR3 totals 15 residues. Germline CDR1 reads SGHTA; CDR2 reads FQGNSA. The germline V and J ends were trimmed by 5 bases and 2 bases, with 14 bases remaining between them. CDR3 sequence reads: CASSQSRTVTDTQYF. The CDR3 region has the DNA TGTGCCAGCAGCCAGTCCCGGACAGTCACAGATACGCAGTATTTT.

CDR3 amino acids: CASGETGSGYTF. The CDR3 DNA follows: TGTGCCAGCGGGGAGACAGGGAGTGGCTACACCTTC. The chain is built from TRBV28 and TRBJ1-2; 7 nucleotides agree with TRBD1. Looked up from germline, CDR1 is MDHEN and CDR2 is SYDVKM. This CDR3 has 12 amino acids. Trimming cost V 8 bases and J 7 bases; bases outside gene matches: 7.

This chain uses TRBV12-3 or TRBV12-4 with TRBJ1-4; no clear D gene. The ends were cut back, 6 bases at V and 7 bases at J, with 9 bases in the middle. The CDR3 spans 12 residues. CDR3 bases: TGTGCCAGCAGGAGGACTGCTGAAAAACTGTTTTTT. Its translation: CASRRTAEKLFF.

This rearrangement joins TRBV7-2 to TRBJ2-7; 12 bases match TRBD2. The germline gives CDR1 SGHTA, CDR2 FQGNSA. CDR3 length: 19 residues. After removal of 4 bases from V and 0 bases from J, the junction contained 13 bases not matched to a gene. CDR3 protein: CASSSTIAKTSGSSYEQYF. In DNA, the CDR3 is TGTGCCAGCAGCTCGACCATTGCCAAGACTAGCGGGAGCTCCTACGAGCAGTACTTC.

J is TRBJ1-1 and V is TRBV5-1; tentative D call: TRBD1 (5 bases). Germline CDR1 is SGHRS and CDR2 is YFSETQ. The CDR3 loop spans 14 amino acids. Trimming shortened V by 0 bases and J by 5 bases, and 11 bases separated the two germline ends. The CDR3 loop reads CASSLVGEDTEAFF. DNA of the CDR3: TGCGCCAGCAGCTTGGTAGGGGAGGATACTGAAGCTTTCTTT.

The CDR3, as DNA: TGTGCCAGCAGTACGGGGGTCTACGAAAAACTGTTTTTT. It codes for CASSTGVYEKLFF. This rearrangement joins TRBV27 to TRBJ1-4, with D perhaps matching TRBD1 (5 bases). The V end was cut by 5 bases, the J end by 8 bases, with 12 bases between. Germline CDR1 and CDR2: MNHEY and SMNVEV (reference sequence). The CDR3 has 13 residues.

The chain uses TRBV15 and TRBJ2-3; 8 bases match TRBD2. Germline CDR1 and CDR2: LNHNV and YYDKDF (reference sequence). After removal of 3 bases from V and 5 bases from J, the junction contained 16 bases not matched to a gene. The CDR3 is 18 amino acids. CDR3 residues: CATSSWGGSAGAKDTQYF. In DNA, the CDR3 is TGTGCCACCAGCAGCTGGGGGGGTTCAGCGGGAGCGAAAGATACGCAGTATTTT.